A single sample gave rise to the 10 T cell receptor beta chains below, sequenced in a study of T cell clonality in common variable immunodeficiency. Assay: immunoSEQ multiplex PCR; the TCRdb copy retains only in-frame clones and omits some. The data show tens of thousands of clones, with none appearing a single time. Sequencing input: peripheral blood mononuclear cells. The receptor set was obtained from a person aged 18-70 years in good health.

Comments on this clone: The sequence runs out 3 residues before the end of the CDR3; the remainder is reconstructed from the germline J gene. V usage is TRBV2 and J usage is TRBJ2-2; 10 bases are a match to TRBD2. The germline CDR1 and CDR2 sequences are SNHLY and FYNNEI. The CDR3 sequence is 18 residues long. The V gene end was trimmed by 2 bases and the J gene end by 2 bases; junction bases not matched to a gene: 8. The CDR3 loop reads CASSEFQKRGGNTGELFF. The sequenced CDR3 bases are TGTGCCAGCAGTGAATTCCAGAAGCGGGGGGGAAACACCGGGGAG.

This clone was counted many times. The sequenced part of the CDR3 DNA is TGCAGTGCTAGACTAGCGGGGGGGCATACG. This translates into CSARLAGGHT. The full CDR3 reads CSARLAGGHTQYF. The chain joins TRBV20-1 to TRBJ2-3; TRBD2 matches 12 bases. The read terminates 3 residues ahead of where the CDR3 ends, so the germline J gene completes it. This CDR3 has 13 amino acids. Germline CDR1 and CDR2: DFQATT and SNEGSKA (reference sequence). J gave up 7 bases and V 2 bases, and 1 base lay outside the gene matches.

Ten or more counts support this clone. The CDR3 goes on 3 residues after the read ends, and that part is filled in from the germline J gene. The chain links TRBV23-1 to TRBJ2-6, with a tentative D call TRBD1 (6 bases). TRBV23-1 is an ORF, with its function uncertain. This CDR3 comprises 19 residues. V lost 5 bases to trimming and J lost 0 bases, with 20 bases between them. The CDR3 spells CASSRRGGASSSGANVLTF. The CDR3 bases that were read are TGCGCCAGCAGTAGGAGAGGGGGTGCATCGAGCTCTGGGGCCAACGTC.

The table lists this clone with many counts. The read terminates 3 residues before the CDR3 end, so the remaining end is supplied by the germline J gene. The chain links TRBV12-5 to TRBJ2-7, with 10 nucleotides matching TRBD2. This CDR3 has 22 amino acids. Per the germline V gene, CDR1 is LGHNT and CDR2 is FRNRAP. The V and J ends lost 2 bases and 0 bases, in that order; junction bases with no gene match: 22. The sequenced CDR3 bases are TGTGCTAGTGGTTTGACCGGTGATAGCGGGAGGACGACCCATTACTACTCCTACGAG. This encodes CASGLTGDSGRTTHYYSYE. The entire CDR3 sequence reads CASGLTGDSGRTTHYYSYEQYF. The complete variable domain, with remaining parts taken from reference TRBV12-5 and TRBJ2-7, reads DARVTQTPRHKVTEMGQEVTMRCQPILGHNTVFWYRQTMMQGLELLAYFRNRAPLDDSGMPKDRFSAEMPDATLATLKIQPSEPRDSAVYFCASGLTGDSGRTTHYYSYEQYFGPGTRLTVT.

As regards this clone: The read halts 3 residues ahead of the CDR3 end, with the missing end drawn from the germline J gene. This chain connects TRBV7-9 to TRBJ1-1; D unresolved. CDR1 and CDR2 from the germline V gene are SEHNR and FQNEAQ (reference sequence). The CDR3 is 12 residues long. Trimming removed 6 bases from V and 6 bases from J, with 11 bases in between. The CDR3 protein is CASREDGSEAFF. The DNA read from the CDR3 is TGTGCCAGCAGAGAAGACGGGTCTGAA.

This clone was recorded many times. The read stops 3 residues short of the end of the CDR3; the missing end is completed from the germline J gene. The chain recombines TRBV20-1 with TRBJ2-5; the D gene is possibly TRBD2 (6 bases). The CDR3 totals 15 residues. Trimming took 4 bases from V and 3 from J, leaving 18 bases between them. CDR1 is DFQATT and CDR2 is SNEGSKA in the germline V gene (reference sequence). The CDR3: CSATTPRGREETQYF. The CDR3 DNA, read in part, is TGCAGTGCTACCACCCCCCGGGGGAGAGAAGAGACC.

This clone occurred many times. CDR3 bases read: TGCAGTGCTACAGCTATAATGGGGGCGGAAAACATT. Protein: CSATAIMGAENI. Given in full, the CDR3 is CSATAIMGAENIQYF. This chain uses TRBV20-1 with TRBJ2-4; perhaps TRBD1 as D (6 bases). With the read ending 3 residues before the CDR3 end, the germline J gene is used to fill in that end. The CDR3 totals 15 residues. V was shortened by 4 bases and J by 5 bases, with 18 bases between the two germline ends. The germline gives CDR1 DFQATT, CDR2 SNEGSKA (reference sequence).

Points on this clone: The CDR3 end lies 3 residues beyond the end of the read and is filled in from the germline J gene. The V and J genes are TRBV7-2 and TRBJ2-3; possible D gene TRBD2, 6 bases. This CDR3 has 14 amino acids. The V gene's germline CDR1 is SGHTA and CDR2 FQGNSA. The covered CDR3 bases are TGTGCCAGCAGCGTACAGCGGGCCAATCAGCCG. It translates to CASSVQRANQP. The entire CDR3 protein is CASSVQRANQPQYF. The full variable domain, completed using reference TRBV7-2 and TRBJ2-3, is GAGVSQSPSNKVTEKGKDVELRCDPISGHTALYWYRQSLGQGLEFLIYFQGNSAPDKSGLPSDRFSAERTGGSVSTLTIQRTQQEDSAVYLCASSVQRANQPQYFGPGTRLTVL.

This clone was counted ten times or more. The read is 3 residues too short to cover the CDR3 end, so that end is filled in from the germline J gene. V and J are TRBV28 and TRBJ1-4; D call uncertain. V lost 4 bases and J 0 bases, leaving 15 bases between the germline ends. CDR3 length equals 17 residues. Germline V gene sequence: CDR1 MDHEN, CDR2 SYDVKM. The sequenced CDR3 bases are TGTGCCAGCAGTTCCGCCGGCGGAGTTGCAACTAATGAAAAA. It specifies CASSSAGGVATNEK. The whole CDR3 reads CASSSAGGVATNEKLFF. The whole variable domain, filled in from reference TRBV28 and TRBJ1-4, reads DVKVTQSSRYLVKRTGEKVFLECVQDMDHENMFWYRQDPGLGLRLIYFSYDVKMKEKGDIPEGYSVSREKKERFSLILESASTNQTSMYLCASSSAGGVATNEKLFFGSGTQLSVL.

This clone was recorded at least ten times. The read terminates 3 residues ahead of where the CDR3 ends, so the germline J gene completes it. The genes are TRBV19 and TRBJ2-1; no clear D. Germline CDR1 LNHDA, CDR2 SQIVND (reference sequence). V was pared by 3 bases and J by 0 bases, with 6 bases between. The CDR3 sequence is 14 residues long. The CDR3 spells CASSIQSSYNEQFF. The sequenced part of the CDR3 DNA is TGTGCCAGTAGTATTCAGAGCTCCTACAATGAG.